This passage covers 5 T cell receptor beta chains from one sample sequenced in a study of blood T cell repertoires in COVID-19. Clones were sequenced by immunoSEQ multiplex PCR, and TCRdb holds only the in-frame ones, with some missing. The table includes 100,000 to 150,000 clones, 88% detected once. Sequenced sample: peripheral blood. These receptors all stem from a man between 65 and 80 years old with active COVID-19.

This clone has only one observation. This chain joins TRBV20-1 and TRBJ2-3; TRBD1 agrees at 7 bases. Germline V gives CDR1 DFQATT, CDR2 SNEGSKA (reference sequence). With V trimmed by 3 bases and J by 2 bases, 8 bases remained unmatched. The CDR3 consists of 15 residues. The CDR3 protein is CSASLDRPFTDTQYF. The CDR3 DNA reads as TGCAGTGCTAGTCTGGACAGGCCCTTCACAGATACGCAGTATTTT.

This chain connects TRBV11-3 to TRBJ2-1, with D unresolved. The germline V gene has CDR1 SGHNT and CDR2 YENEEA. The CDR3 extends over 14 amino acids. The V end was cut by 1 base, the J end by 11 bases, with 15 bases between. This chain's CDR3 is CASSLGRSSMKQFF. DNA of the CDR3: TGTGCCAGCAGCTTAGGTCGGTCCTCCATGAAGCAGTTCTTC.

V usage is TRBV5-4 and J usage is TRBJ2-5, with 7 bases that match TRBD2. J lost 6 bases, V lost 7 bases, and 6 bases had no gene match. This CDR3 contains 12 residues. Germline CDR1 reads SGHNT; CDR2 reads YYREEE (reference sequence). CDR3 DNA sequence: TGTGCCAGCCAGCGGGATGCTAAGACCCAGTACTTC. Its protein is CASQRDAKTQYF.

The chain carries TRBV19 and TRBJ2-1, with 14 bases aligning to TRBD2. Germline CDR1 LNHDA, CDR2 SQIVND (reference sequence). The trim removed 10 bases at V and 0 bases at J, leaving 8 bases unmatched. This CDR3 is built from 17 residues. The CDR3 is CATTGLAGESSYNEQFF. As DNA, the CDR3 is TGTGCCACCACGGGACTAGCGGGAGAGAGCTCCTACAATGAGCAGTTCTTC.

This clone was seen a handful of times. The chain carries TRBV27 and TRBJ2-3; 12 nucleotides agree with TRBD2. This CDR3 has 18 amino acids. V was clipped by 4 bases and J by 0 bases; unmatched bases: 8. Germline values: CDR1 MNHEY, CDR2 SMNVEV (reference sequence). CDR3 nucleotide sequence: TGTGCCAGCAGTTATGGACTAGCGGGAATCGCTAGCACAGATACGCAGTATTTT. It translates to CASSYGLAGIASTDTQYF.